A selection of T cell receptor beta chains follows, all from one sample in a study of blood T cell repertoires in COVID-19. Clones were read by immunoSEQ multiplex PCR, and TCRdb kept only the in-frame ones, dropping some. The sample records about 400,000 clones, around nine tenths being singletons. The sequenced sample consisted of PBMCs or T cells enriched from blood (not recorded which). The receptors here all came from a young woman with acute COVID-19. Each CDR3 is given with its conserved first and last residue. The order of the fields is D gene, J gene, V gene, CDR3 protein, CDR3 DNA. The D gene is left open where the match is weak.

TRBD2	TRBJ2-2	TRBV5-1	CASSLALAGTTGELFF	TGCGCCAGCAGCTTGGCACTAGCGGGGACCACCGGGGAGCTGTTTTTT
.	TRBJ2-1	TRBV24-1	CATSFRQSNEQFF	TGTGCCACCAGTTTTAGACAGTCCAATGAGCAGTTCTTC
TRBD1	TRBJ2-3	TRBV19	CASSIPFRDRGTDTQYF	TGTGCCAGTAGTATTCCCTTTCGGGACAGGGGAACAGATACGCAGTATTTT
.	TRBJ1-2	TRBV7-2	CASSDSYQGYTF	TGTGCCAGCAGCGACAGTTATCAGGGCTACACCTTC
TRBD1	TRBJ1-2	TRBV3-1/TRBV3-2	CASSRSEGAGGYTF	TGTGCCAGCAGCCGGAGTGAGGGGGCAGGAGGCTACACCTTC
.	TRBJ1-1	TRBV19	CASKAGGTEAFF	TGTGCCAGTAAAGCGGGTGGGACTGAAGCTTTCTTT
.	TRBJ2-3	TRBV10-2	CATVKLGLPDTQYF	TGCGCCACCGTTAAACTAGGACTCCCAGATACGCAGTATTTT
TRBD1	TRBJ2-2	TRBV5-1	CASSVGQGGTGELFF	TGCGCCAGCAGCGTCGGACAGGGTGGCACCGGGGAGCTGTTTTTT
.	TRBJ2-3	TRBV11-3	CASSLNRDTQYF	TGTGCCAGCAGCTTAAACCGGGATACGCAGTATTTT
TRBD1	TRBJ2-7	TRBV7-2	CASSSDRGSYEQYF	TGTGCCAGCAGCTCGGACAGGGGGTCCTACGAGCAGTACTTC
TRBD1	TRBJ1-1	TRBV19	CASRWGQVDTEAFF	TGTGCCAGTAGATGGGGACAGGTGGACACTGAAGCTTTCTTT